These T cell receptor beta chains were read from a single sample in a study of shared clonotypes between healthy human individuals. Sequenced by immunoSEQ multiplex PCR; TCRdb stores in-frame clones only, minus some. Of 1.5 million to 1.9 million clones listed, around 98% are singletons. What was sequenced was naive CD4+ T cells sorted from blood. The receptors were gathered from a man aged 30 to 45 in good health. The CDR3 runs from the conserved cysteine through the conserved F or W. D genes are given only for firm matches. Part of the rows lack a size; the others show once, few, many or a class for expanded clones.

TRBV9	TRBJ2-1	NA	TRBD1	CASSVGQGLYNEQFF	TGTGCCAGCAGCGTAGGACAGGGCCTTTACAATGAGCAGTTCTTC
TRBV29-1	TRBJ2-7	NA	NA	CSVEVPQGNPYEQYF	TGCAGCGTTGAAGTGCCCCAGGGGAACCCCTACGAGCAGTACTTC
TRBV7-9	TRBJ2-3	NA	TRBD2	CASSRTSGLTDTQYF	TGTGCCAGCAGCAGGACTAGCGGGCTCACAGATACGCAGTATTTT
TRBV7-9	TRBJ2-2	few	NA	CASPGELFF	TGTGCCAGCCCCGGGGAGCTGTTTTTT
TRBV11-1	TRBJ2-5	NA	TRBD2	CASSHGTSGSQETQYF	TGTGCCAGCAGCCACGGGACTAGCGGATCCCAAGAGACCCAGTACTTC
TRBV30	TRBJ1-5	NA	TRBD1	CAWSVKGQGNQPQHF	TGTGCCTGGAGTGTAAAGGGACAGGGTAATCAGCCCCAGCATTTT
TRBV28	TRBJ2-7	NA	TRBD1	CASSLLDRVHEQYF	TGTGCCAGCAGTTTATTGGACAGGGTCCACGAGCAGTACTTC
TRBV7-9	TRBJ2-1	NA	NA	CASSSTSTSFGDEQFF	TGTGCCAGCAGCTCCACCTCTACCTCTTTCGGCGATGAGCAGTTCTTC
TRBV30	TRBJ2-1	once	NA	CAWSGRLPRIYNEQFF	TGTGCCTGGAGTGGTAGACTGCCTCGGATCTACAATGAGCAGTTCTTC
TRBV9	TRBJ1-4	NA	NA	CASSVGAARAYNEKLFF	TGTGCCAGCAGCGTAGGGGCGGCCCGGGCATACAATGAAAAACTGTTTTTT
TRBV4-1	TRBJ2-3	NA	NA	CASSQVVAETQYF	TGCGCCAGCAGCCAAGTGGTAGCGGAGACGCAGTATTTT
TRBV7-9	TRBJ2-1	NA	NA	CASSRPGSSYNEQFF	TGTGCCAGCAGCAGACCCGGGAGCTCCTACAATGAGCAGTTCTTC
TRBV6-5	TRBJ2-7	NA	NA	CASSRSGQGTYEQYF	TGTGCCAGCAGTCGCTCCGGGCAGGGAACCTACGAGCAGTACTTC
TRBV6-6	TRBJ2-4	NA	NA	CASSYVLGKNIQYF	TGTGCCAGCAGTTACGTCCTAGGGAAAAACATTCAGTACTTC
TRBV7-3	TRBJ2-3	NA	NA	CASSLYRASTDTQYF	TGTGCCAGCAGCTTATACAGGGCTAGCACAGATACGCAGTATTTT
TRBV7-9	TRBJ2-1	NA	NA	CATSDYAGHSYNEQFF	TGTGCCACCAGCGACTACGCGGGGCACTCCTACAATGAGCAGTTCTTC
TRBV2	TRBJ2-7	NA	NA	CASSQGLTTSYEQYF	TGTGCCAGCAGTCAGGGGCTTACAACATCCTACGAGCAGTACTTC
TRBV7-2	TRBJ1-5	NA	NA	CASSPLGGVLYSNQPQHF	TGTGCCAGCAGCCCGTTGGGAGGGGTCCTTTATAGCAATCAGCCCCAGCATTTT
TRBV5-4	TRBJ2-2	NA	TRBD1	CASSPGQPNTGELFF	TGTGCCAGCAGCCCGGGACAGCCGAACACCGGGGAGCTGTTTTTT
TRBV5-1	TRBJ1-2	NA	NA	CASSLESLNYGYTF	TGCGCCAGCAGCCTAGAGAGTCTTAACTATGGCTACACCTTC
TRBV21-1	TRBJ2-7	NA	NA	CASSKLASLYEQYF	TGTGCCAGCAGCAAACTGGCCAGTCTCTACGAGCAGTACTTC
TRBV9	TRBJ2-7	once	TRBD1	CASSLGTGVIHEQYF	TGTGCCAGCAGCCTCGGGACAGGGGTGATTCACGAGCAGTACTTC
TRBV30	TRBJ2-5	NA	NA	CAWSAKETQYF	TGTGCCTGGAGTGCTAAGGAGACCCAGTACTTC
TRBV11-2	TRBJ2-5	NA	TRBD2	CASSLRAGAGETQYF	TGTGCCAGCAGCTTGCGAGCGGGAGCGGGAGAGACCCAGTACTTC
TRBV28	TRBJ2-2	NA	TRBD2	CASHQGREDPGELFF	TGTGCCAGCCACCAGGGGCGGGAGGACCCCGGGGAGCTGTTTTTT
TRBV18	TRBJ2-7	once	TRBD2	CASSPVLAGTPYEQYF	TGTGCCAGCTCACCAGTACTAGCGGGAACACCCTACGAGCAGTACTTC
TRBV5-1	TRBJ2-5	NA	TRBD2	CASNGIAGQETQYF	TGCGCCAGCAATGGAATAGCGGGACAAGAGACCCAGTACTTC
TRBV6-5	TRBJ2-2	NA	TRBD1	CASRRGTGLTGELFF	TGTGCCAGCAGAAGGGGGACAGGGCTCACCGGGGAGCTGTTTTTT
TRBV6-5	TRBJ1-5	NA	NA	CASSYSWGQPQHF	TGTGCCAGCAGTTACTCGTGGGGGCAGCCCCAGCATTTT
TRBV27	TRBJ2-1	NA	TRBD1	CASSYTGTGGARSQFF	TGTGCCAGCAGTTATACCGGGACAGGGGGCGCCAGGTCCCAGTTCTTC
TRBV7-6	TRBJ2-7	NA	NA	CASSLAGHPKDEQYF	TGTGCCAGCAGCTTAGCTGGACACCCTAAGGACGAGCAGTACTTC
TRBV7-9	TRBJ2-2	NA	TRBD1	CAIPPPGQATGELFF	TGTGCCATCCCCCCACCGGGACAGGCCACCGGGGAGCTGTTTTTT
TRBV30	TRBJ1-1	NA	NA	CVPGLKAACDTEAFF	TGTGTGCCCGGGTTAAAGGCAGCCTGTGACACTGAAGCTTTCTTT
TRBV23-1	TRBJ1-1	once	TRBD1	CASSQSGQMIMNTEAFF	TGCGCCAGCAGTCAATCGGGACAGATGATCATGAACACTGAAGCTTTCTTT
TRBV6-5	TRBJ2-7	once	TRBD1	CASSTGDRTYEQYF	TGTGCCAGCAGCACCGGGGACAGGACCTACGAGCAGTACTTC
TRBV5-4	TRBJ2-3	NA	TRBD2	CASSSAGDSADTQYF	TGTGCCAGCAGCTCAGCGGGAGATTCCGCAGATACGCAGTATTTT
TRBV28	TRBJ1-2	NA	NA	CASSPNRESYGYTF	TGTGCCAGCAGTCCTAACAGGGAATCCTATGGCTACACCTTC
TRBV7-9	TRBJ2-3	NA	TRBD2	CASSLGLAVQKSDTQYF	TGTGCCAGCAGCCTAGGACTAGCGGTCCAAAAATCAGATACGCAGTATTTT
TRBV6-1	TRBJ1-1	NA	TRBD1	CASSGLGGLGTEAFF	TGTGCCAGCAGTGGACTAGGGGGCCTGGGCACTGAAGCTTTCTTT
TRBV7-8	TRBJ2-3	NA	TRBD2	CASSLVAGGPPGTDTQYF	TGTGCCAGCAGCTTAGTAGCGGGAGGTCCCCCTGGGACAGATACGCAGTATTTT
TRBV7-2	TRBJ2-7	once	NA	CASTVRGGSYEQYF	TGTGCCAGCACAGTCAGAGGCGGTTCCTACGAGCAGTACTTC